This T cell receptor (beta chain) was identified in a study of T-cell memory formation after mild COVID-19. UMIs and sample barcodes were carried by the TCR alpha and TCR beta cDNA libraries that 5'RACE produced using constant-segment primers. TCRdb re-analysed the 5' RACE reads in MiXCR, keeping a single row per CDR3 protein. The sample records 430,000 or so distinct CDR3 sequences, roughly 23% being singletons. Germline CDR1 reads MNHEY; CDR2 reads SMNVEV (reference sequence). CDR3 length equals 16 residues. Losses at the gene ends were 2 bases for V and 3 bases for J; bases not matched to a gene: 6.

The sequence derives from an adult woman who had mild COVID-19 (a few samples of this study predate the infection). Cell type and time point are not known. The sequencing sample was made of PBMCs or a T cell subset sorted from them (not recorded which). This chain connects TRBV27 to TRBJ2-3; TRBD2 matches at 9 bases. As DNA, the CDR3 is TGTGCCAGCAGTTTAGCGGGAGGGCCTTGGACAGATACGCAGTATTTT. Its translation is CASSLAGGPWTDTQYF.